Listed below are T cell receptor beta chains from one sample, sequenced in a study of identical twins. TCRdb independently ran MiXCR on the 5' RACE reads; one entry per CDR3 protein. In the table there are about 660,000 distinct CDR3 sequences, 8.6% of which are singletons. These data were also filed under a second study, of yellow fever vaccine responses in identical twins.

Material for sequencing was PBMCs. These receptors all stem from a woman aged 18-29 years in good health. The CDR3 runs from the conserved cysteine through the conserved F or W. A D gene is named only where the DNA matches it firmly. Clone size is shown for a subset of rows, as once, few, many or a class of expanded clone.

TRBV7-2	few	-	TRBJ2-3	TGTGCCAGCAGCCCCCCCGGCTTCCGGGATACGCAGTATTTT	CASSPPGFRDTQYF
TRBV20-1	-	-	TRBJ2-1	TGCAGTGCTACACAGGGCTCAGGGAACAATGAGCAGTTCTTC	CSATQGSGNNEQFF
TRBV11-2	few	TRBD1	TRBJ2-4	TGTGCCAGCAGCTCCGACAGGGGAATTCAAAACATTCAGTACTTC	CASSSDRGIQNIQYF
TRBV12-3/TRBV12-4	-	-	TRBJ2-3	TGTGCCAGCTCCACACCTATGAGCACAGATACGCAGTATTTT	CASSTPMSTDTQYF
TRBV7-3	few	-	TRBJ2-7	TGTGCCAGCAGCTTATCGGGTTACTCCTACGAGCAGTACTTC	CASSLSGYSYEQYF
TRBV14	many	-	TRBJ1-3	TGTGCCAGCAGCCAAGGACAGCCTGGAAACACCATATATTTT	CASSQGQPGNTIYF
TRBV7-8	few	-	TRBJ2-1	TGTGCCAGCAGCTTCAGGAAAAGGGTGTCGAAGGGGGGGGCAAACAATGAGCAGTTCTTC	CASSFRKRVSKGGANNEQFF
TRBV4-1	-	TRBD1	TRBJ2-1	TGCGCCAGCAGCCAAGACTGGACAGGGAGCCCAAGGGAGCAGTTCTTC	CASSQDWTGSPREQFF
TRBV5-1	-	-	TRBJ2-5	TGCGCCAGCAGCTTGGATCCGGGGGCGCAGGAGACCCAGTACTTC	CASSLDPGAQETQYF
TRBV5-6	-	TRBD2	TRBJ2-4	TGTGCCAGCAGCTTATCCCGCGTGGGGAGGGACATTCAGTACTTC	CASSLSRVGRDIQYF
TRBV6-5	few	TRBD1	TRBJ2-7	TGTGCCAGCAGTTTCAGAGGGGGCCTCGAGCAGTACTTC	CASSFRGGLEQYF
TRBV7-9	few	-	TRBJ2-2	TGTGCCAGCAGCTTCGCCGAGGGTAGCTTCAACACCGGGGAGCTGTTTTTT	CASSFAEGSFNTGELFF
TRBV20-1	few	TRBD1	TRBJ1-2	TGCAGTGCCACGACGAGGGGGCTCTATGGCTACACCTTC	CSATTRGLYGYTF
TRBV7-9	few	-	TRBJ2-7	TGTGCCAGCAGCTTGGGGGACCCTAACGAGCAGTACTTC	CASSLGDPNEQYF
TRBV20-1	-	TRBD2	TRBJ2-5	TGCAGTGCTAGCTATCTAGCGGATACAAGCCAAGAGACCCAGTACTTC	CSASYLADTSQETQYF
TRBV15	many	-	TRBJ2-6	TGTGCCACCAGCAGAGACAAATACTCTGGGGCCAACGTCCTGACTTTC	CATSRDKYSGANVLTF
TRBV27	few	-	TRBJ1-1	TGTGCCAGCTCACGGTGGGGAATGAACACTGAAGCTTTCTTT	CASSRWGMNTEAFF
TRBV12-3/TRBV12-4	few	-	TRBJ1-1	TGTGCCAGCACCTTAGGTCCGGGGGCAGGCACTGAAGCTTTCTTT	CASTLGPGAGTEAFF
TRBV11-2	few	-	TRBJ1-4	TGTGCCAGCAGCCACGGACGTCTCCACCCCGATAATGAAAAACTGTTTTTT	CASSHGRLHPDNEKLFF
TRBV5-1	-	TRBD2	TRBJ2-7	TGCGCCAGCAGCTTCGGACTAGCGGGAGGCGAGCAGTACTTC	CASSFGLAGGEQYF
TRBV5-1	many	-	TRBJ2-1	TGCGCCAGCAGCGCCTTAGGGACTGCTGGACACAATGAGCAGTTCTTC	CASSALGTAGHNEQFF
TRBV5-1	few	-	TRBJ2-7	TGCGCCAGCAGCTTGCGGAGCGATGAACCCGTCTTC	CASSLRSDEPVF
TRBV11-2	few	TRBD2	TRBJ2-3	TGTGCCAGCAGTTATATTAGTAGCGGGAGCACAGATACGCAGTATTTT	CASSYISSGSTDTQYF
TRBV5-1	-	-	TRBJ2-1	TGCGCCAGCAGCTTAGGGGGGGCAAGATACAATGAGCAGTTCTTC	CASSLGGARYNEQFF
TRBV18	-	-	TRBJ1-1	TGTGCCAGCTCAAGCGGGGGGATGATGAACACTGAAGCTTTCTTT	CASSSGGMMNTEAFF
TRBV29-1	-	-	TRBJ1-1	TGCAGCGTTTCGCAGTCGAACACTGAAGCTTTCTTT	CSVSQSNTEAFF
TRBV24-1	few	-	TRBJ2-1	TGTGCCACCAGTGATTTGAGCCGTCCCTACAATGAGCAGTTCTTC	CATSDLSRPYNEQFF
TRBV7-6	-	TRBD1	TRBJ2-1	TGTGCCAGCAGTCCGAGAGGCGGGGACAGGGACAATGAGCAGTTCTTC	CASSPRGGDRDNEQFF
TRBV12-3/TRBV12-4	many	-	TRBJ2-1	TGTGCCAGCAGTTCGTATCAGGGTGCAAATGAGCAGTTCTTC	CASSSYQGANEQFF
TRBV15	few	-	TRBJ1-3	TGTGCCACCAGCCGAAGCAGGGGCTCTGGAAACACCATATATTTT	CATSRSRGSGNTIYF
TRBV7-9	-	-	TRBJ2-4	TGTGCCAGCAGCTTAGTACCTGGGGGGAGGAACATTCAGTACTTC	CASSLVPGGRNIQYF
TRBV5-1	many	-	TRBJ2-7	TGCGCCAGCAGTCCTAAGGGTGTCGAGCAGTACTTC	CASSPKGVEQYF
TRBV20-1	few	TRBD2	TRBJ2-1	TGCAGTGCTAGAGACCGACTAGCGACTAGCTCCTACAATGAGCGGTTCTTC	CSARDRLATSSYNERFF
TRBV6-1	-	TRBD1	TRBJ2-1	TGTGCCGGCAGTAAAGGGACAGCCAGCAATGAGCAGTTCTTC	CAGSKGTASNEQFF
TRBV20-1	many	-	TRBJ2-5	TGCAGTGCTAGAGATGGGGGACGGTTACAAGAGACCCAGTACTTC	CSARDGGRLQETQYF
TRBV15	-	-	TRBJ2-3	TGTGCCACCAGCAGAGGAGCCACAGATACGCAGTATTTT	CATSRGATDTQYF
TRBV7-8	once	-	TRBJ2-5	TGTGCCAGCAGCTTCCTCTCCTCCGGGGCCGGCGGGACCCAGTACTTC	CASSFLSSGAGGTQYF
TRBV12-3/TRBV12-4	many	-	TRBJ1-6	TGTGCCAGCAGAGACCAACGAGATTCACCCCTCCACTTT	CASRDQRDSPLHF
TRBV7-2	few	TRBD1	TRBJ2-5	TGTGCCAGCAGGGACCAAGGGACAGTACAAGAGACCCAGTACTTC	CASRDQGTVQETQYF
TRBV20-1	many	TRBD1	TRBJ1-1	TGCAGTGCTAGAGAGAGAGAGACAGGGAGCACTGAAGCTTTCTTT	CSARERETGSTEAFF
TRBV7-9	few	TRBD1	TRBJ1-5	TGTGCCAGCAGCCAACAGGGGTTGAATCAGCCCCAGCATTTT	CASSQQGLNQPQHF
TRBV7-9	many	-	TRBJ2-7	TGTGCCAGCAGCTTATATTCAGGGCCTAACTACGAGCAGTACTTC	CASSLYSGPNYEQYF
TRBV7-6	-	-	TRBJ2-7	TGTGCCAGCAGCCCCGGTGCGGGGCCATATTACGAGCAGTACTTC	CASSPGAGPYYEQYF
TRBV9	few	-	TRBJ2-5	TGTGCCAGCAGGCGCATATTTGGGACCCAGTACTTC	CASRRIFGTQYF
TRBV28	few	-	TRBJ2-2	TGTGCCAGCAGTTCAGAGACGAACACCGGGGAGCTGTTTTTT	CASSSETNTGELFF
TRBV12-3/TRBV12-4	few	-	TRBJ2-5	TGTGCCAGCAGTCCCGTACCCGGACAGCAAGAGACCCAGTACTTC	CASSPVPGQQETQYF
TRBV7-2	many	-	TRBJ2-1	TGTGCCAGCAGCTTAGATCGACTTGCCTCCTACAATGAGCAGTTCTTC	CASSLDRLASYNEQFF
TRBV28	-	TRBD1	TRBJ2-4	TGTGCCAGCGGGGGACAGGGACCCATAAACATTCAGTACTTC	CASGGQGPINIQYF
TRBV7-2	few	-	TRBJ1-5	TGTGCCAGCAGCCTCCGGACATCTAGCAATCAGCCCCAGCATTTT	CASSLRTSSNQPQHF